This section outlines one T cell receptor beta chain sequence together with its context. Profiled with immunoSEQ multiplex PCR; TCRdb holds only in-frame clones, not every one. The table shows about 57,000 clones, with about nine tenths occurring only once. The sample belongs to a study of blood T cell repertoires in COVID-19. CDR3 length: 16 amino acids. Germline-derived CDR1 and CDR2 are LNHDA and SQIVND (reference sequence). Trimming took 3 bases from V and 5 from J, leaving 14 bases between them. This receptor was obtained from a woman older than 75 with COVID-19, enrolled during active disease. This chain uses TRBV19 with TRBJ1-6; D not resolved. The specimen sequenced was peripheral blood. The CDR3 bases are TGTGCCAGTAGTATCGGGGTCGGAGGGAATAATTCACCCCTCCACTTT. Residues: CASSIGVGGNNSPLHF.